This T cell receptor (beta chain) was sequenced during a study of control samples from healthy donors and cancer patients. The CDR3 length is 15 residues. Germline CDR1 SGDLS, CDR2 YYNGEE. V gave up 3 bases and J gave up 0 bases; unmatched junction bases: 5. The assay was immunoSEQ multiplex PCR, and TCRdb's table has in-frame clones only and misses some. This sample carries approximately 110,000 clones, approximately 90% of them seen once, and the ten largest clones take 4.4%. Sequenced input: blood. This clonotype originated in a human donor in good health. The donor label of this sample is uncertain. The chain joins TRBV9 to TRBJ1-2, with 7 bases fitting TRBD1. CDR3 bases: TGTGCCAGCAGCGCCCGGGACAGTCCTAACTATGGCTACACCTTC. It specifies CASSARDSPNYGYTF.